Shown below are 8 T cell receptor beta chains from a single sample sequenced in a study of T cell clones after liver transplantation. Clones were sequenced by immunoSEQ multiplex PCR, and TCRdb holds only the in-frame ones, with some missing. The table shows tens of thousands of clones, with around two thirds occurring only once. This sample comprised CD4+ T cells from blood, obtained at the approximately 16-month timepoint. Every receptor here comes from a human patient who received a liver transplant. These T cells may partly come from the graft donor.

The CDR3 DNA reads as TGTGCCAGTAGTAATGGAGGGGAGAACACCGGGGAGCTGTTTTTT. Its translation is CASSNGGENTGELFF. This chain connects TRBV19 to TRBJ2-2, with D possibly being TRBD2 (6 bases). V shed 4 bases and J shed 1 base, with 10 bases lying between them. This CDR3 has 15 residues. The germline gives CDR1 LNHDA, CDR2 SQIVND (reference sequence).

The V call is TRBV2, the J call TRBJ2-5; possibly TRBD1 for D (5 bases). CDR3 length: 13 residues. The germline V gene encodes CDR1 SNHLY and CDR2 FYNNEI. Trimming shortened V by 8 bases and J by 5 bases, and 15 bases separated the two germline ends. The DNA for the CDR3 is TGTGCCAGCCGCAGGGAAATGGGGGAGACCCAGTACTTC. Its translation is CASRREMGETQYF.

The CDR3 DNA sequence: TGTGCCAGTAGTATAGATCTAGTAGATTCAAGCTCTGGAAACACCATATATTTT. This translates into CASSIDLVDSSSGNTIYF. The rearrangement uses TRBV19 and TRBJ1-3; unclear D gene. The ends were cut back, 0 bases at V and 0 bases at J, with 15 bases in the middle. Germline CDR1 and CDR2: LNHDA and SQIVND (reference sequence). The CDR3 has 18 residues.

The chain couples TRBV30 to TRBJ1-4; tentative D call: TRBD1 (6 bases). CDR1 GTSNPN and CDR2 SVGIG come from the germline V gene (reference sequence). With 0 bases removed from V and 7 bases from J, the gap between germline ends came to 6 bases. This CDR3 has 12 amino acids. CDR3 loop: CAWSVQGEKLFF. CDR3 sequence (DNA): TGTGCCTGGAGTGTACAGGGTGAAAAACTGTTTTTT.

A single count supports this clone. The V and J genes are TRBV11-1 and TRBJ2-5, with a possible D match to TRBD1 (6 bases). Trimming shortened V by 4 bases and J by 1 base, and 13 bases separated the two germline ends. CDR3 length: 15 amino acids. The germline V gene encodes CDR1 SGHAT and CDR2 FQDESV (reference sequence). The CDR3 nucleotides read TGTGCCAGCAGCTCCAGAAAGGACAGCCAAGAGACCCAGTACTTC. This encodes CASSSRKDSQETQYF. Full variable domain (remainder filled in from reference TRBV11-1 and TRBJ2-5): EAEVAQSPRYKITEKSQAVAFWCDPISGHATLYWYRQILGQGPELLVQFQDESVVDDSQLPKDRFSAERLKGVDSTLKIQPAELGDSAMYLCASSSRKDSQETQYFGPGTRLLVL.

The rearrangement joins TRBV5-6 to TRBJ2-3, with D perhaps assigned TRBD1 or TRBD2 (7 bases each). V was clipped by 7 bases and J by 2 bases, with 14 bases between them. The V gene's germline CDR1 is SGHDT and CDR2 YYEEEE. The CDR3 consists of 14 residues. Written as DNA, the CDR3 is TGTGCCAGCGGCAGGGGGGGATTCACAGATACGCAGTATTTT. The encoded protein is CASGRGGFTDTQYF.

The chain joins TRBV13 to TRBJ2-5; D possibly corresponds to TRBD2 (6 bases). Gene TRBJ2-7 matches the end of the DNA better, so the J call may be wrong. Germline V gene lookup returns CDR1 PRHDT and CDR2 FYEKMQ (reference sequence). The CDR3 sequence is 14 residues long. CDR3 coding DNA: TGTGCCAGCAGCTCTTACGGGGGCTCCTACGAGCAGTACTTC. Translated, it gives CASSSYGGSYEQYF.

This clone has more than one count but fewer than ten. This chain connects TRBV27 to TRBJ1-2; possible D gene TRBD1, 5 bases. The V and J ends lost 1 base and 6 bases respectively, with 18 bases between them. CDR3 length: 16 residues. The germline V gene has CDR1 MNHEY and CDR2 SMNVEV (reference sequence). CDR3 coding DNA: TGTGCCAGCAGTTTATTGACTCCGGCAGGAGGGGATGGCTACACCTTC. It is translated as CASSLLTPAGGDGYTF.